These T cell receptor beta chains were read from a single sample in a study of blood T cell repertoires in COVID-19. Sequencing used immunoSEQ multiplex PCR; TCRdb keeps in-frame clones, though not all of them. The table has about 140,000 clones, roughly 86% seen once. What was sequenced was PBMCs or T cells enriched from blood (not recorded which). The receptors come from a woman aged 45-59 years with acute COVID-19. Each CDR3 is given with its conserved first and last residue. A D gene is named only where the DNA matches it firmly. Clone size is shown for a subset of rows, as once, few, many or a class of expanded clone.

clone_size	cdr3_length	v_call	j_call	d_call	cdr3_nt	cdr3_aa
-	14	TRBV11-2	TRBJ1-2	TRBD1	TGTGCCAGCAGCTTAGTCGGACAGGGTTATGGCTACACCTTC	CASSLVGQGYGYTF
-	14	TRBV7-9	TRBJ2-7	TRBD1	TGTGCCAGCAGCGACACAGGGGACTCCTACGAGCAGTACTTC	CASSDTGDSYEQYF
-	15	TRBV5-4	TRBJ2-3	TRBD2	TGTGCCAGCAGCCTACGGACTAGCGGCACAGATACGCAGTATTTT	CASSLRTSGTDTQYF
-	14	TRBV28	TRBJ2-3	TRBD1	TGTGCCAGCAGTACGGGACAGGGGGCAGATACGCAGTATTTT	CASSTGQGADTQYF
-	14	TRBV5-1	TRBJ1-1	-	TGCGCCAGCAGGATAAATTACTATTCTATTGAAGCTTTCTTT	CASRINYYSIEAFF
-	14	TRBV19	TRBJ1-1	-	TGTGCCAGTAGTCCCCAGGGAATCGACACTGAAGCTTTCTTT	CASSPQGIDTEAFF
-	16	TRBV19	TRBJ1-2	-	TGTGCCAGTAGTATTCTTCTAGGAAGGGGGAAGGGAGGCTACACCTTC	CASSILLGRGKGGYTF
-	17	TRBV5-1	TRBJ2-3	-	TGCGCCAGCAGCACAGAAACTAGATCGTGGGGCACAGATACGCAGTATTTT	CASSTETRSWGTDTQYF
-	14	TRBV3-1/TRBV3-2	TRBJ1-3	-	TGTGCCAGCAGCCAGGGGGCGAGAGGAAACACCATATATTTT	CASSQGARGNTIYF
-	16	TRBV5-1	TRBJ1-2	TRBD1	TGCGCCAGCAGCCAATCCACAGGGGTTGGGGCATATGGCTACACCTTC	CASSQSTGVGAYGYTF
-	16	TRBV18	TRBJ1-5	TRBD1	TGTGCCAGCTCACAAGCCCAGGGGGCAGGCAATCAGCCCCAGCATTTT	CASSQAQGAGNQPQHF
-	15	TRBV5-1	TRBJ2-1	TRBD2	TGCGCCAGCAGCCTAGCGGGAGGCTGGGACAATGAGCAGTTCTTC	CASSLAGGWDNEQFF
-	15	TRBV5-1	TRBJ2-3	TRBD1	TGCGCCAGCAGTTTTCCGGGACAGAGCACAGATACGCAGTATTTT	CASSFPGQSTDTQYF
-	15	TRBV5-1	TRBJ2-3	TRBD1	TGCGCCAGCAGCCGTACAGGGGATAGCACAGATACGCAGTATTTT	CASSRTGDSTDTQYF
-	18	TRBV15	TRBJ2-3	TRBD2	TGTGCCACCAGCAGAAGGACTAGCGGGGGAGGGCGCACAGATACGCAGTATTTT	CATSRRTSGGGRTDTQYF
-	15	TRBV28	TRBJ1-2	-	TGTGCCAGCACGGCGACCGGAACAGGGAGGGATGGCTACACCTTC	CASTATGTGRDGYTF
-	15	TRBV6-5	TRBJ1-2	TRBD1	TGTGCCAGCAGTTACTCGACCCAGGGGGCGTATGGCTACACCTTC	CASSYSTQGAYGYTF
-	13	TRBV16	TRBJ1-1	-	TGTGCCAGCAGCCAATTTGAGGTCTCTGAAGCTTTCTTT	CASSQFEVSEAFF
-	14	TRBV19	TRBJ2-5	-	TGTGCCAGTAGTACCTCCCAGGGTAGGGAGACCCAGTACTTC	CASSTSQGRETQYF
-	13	TRBV12-3/TRBV12-4	TRBJ2-3	TRBD2	TGTGCCAGCAGTCCAGGACTAGCGGCCGGGCAGTATTTT	CASSPGLAAGQYF
-	14	TRBV7-8	TRBJ1-5	-	TGTGCCAGCAGCTCCGAGGTTAGCAATCAGCCCCAGCATTTT	CASSSEVSNQPQHF
-	13	TRBV18	TRBJ1-2	-	TGTGCCAGCTCACCAGAAGCGGGGTATGGCTACACCTTC	CASSPEAGYGYTF
-	14	TRBV3-1/TRBV3-2	TRBJ2-5	TRBD2	TGTGCCAGCAGCTTTAGCGGGAGTGGGGAGACCCAGTACTTC	CASSFSGSGETQYF
-	18	TRBV30	TRBJ1-5	-	TGTGCCTGGAGTGTAGGGCGGTGGTCCGGGGGTAGCAATCAGCCCCAGCATTTT	CAWSVGRWSGGSNQPQHF
-	14	TRBV27	TRBJ2-5	TRBD2	TGTGCCAGCAAGGGACTAGCGTCTCAAGAGACCCAGTACTTC	CASKGLASQETQYF
-	13	TRBV4-2	TRBJ1-6	-	TGTGCCAGCAGCCAAGATGGAGGGGAACCCCTCCACTTT	CASSQDGGEPLHF
-	14	TRBV30	TRBJ2-4	TRBD1	TGTGCCGGGGGGACAGGGGGCGCCGAGAACATTCAGTACTTC	CAGGTGGAENIQYF
-	16	TRBV18	TRBJ1-6	-	TGTGCCAGCTCACCCCAATCCGGGACAAATAATTCACCCCTCCACTTT	CASSPQSGTNNSPLHF
-	14	TRBV5-5	TRBJ1-4	-	TGTGCCAGCAGCCTGGGGACGGGGGGAGAAAAACTGTTTTTT	CASSLGTGGEKLFF
-	12	TRBV30	TRBJ2-3	-	TGTGCCTGGGGCAGGGAACCAGATACGCAGTATTTT	CAWGREPDTQYF
-	13	TRBV18	TRBJ1-2	-	TGTGCCAGCTCCCCAAAGGGGGGGGGAGGCTACACCTTC	CASSPKGGGGYTF
-	11	TRBV12-3/TRBV12-4	TRBJ2-5	-	TGTGCCAGCAGTCAGAGGGAGACCCAGTACTTC	CASSQRETQYF
-	15	TRBV15	TRBJ1-5	-	TGTGCCACCAGCAGAGAACGGGAAAGCAATCAGCCCCAGCATTTT	CATSRERESNQPQHF
-	15	TRBV19	TRBJ2-7	-	TGTGCCAGTAGTCCGGCGGGTGAGGGAACCTACGAGCAGTACTTC	CASSPAGEGTYEQYF
-	13	TRBV10-3	TRBJ2-2	-	TGTGCCATCAGTGATGGGGGGACCGGGGAGCTGTTTTTT	CAISDGGTGELFF
-	15	TRBV10-3	TRBJ2-1	TRBD2	TGTGCCATCAGAACCGGGACTAGCGGAGACAATGAGCAGTTCTTC	CAIRTGTSGDNEQFF
-	14	TRBV6-5	TRBJ2-3	-	TGTGCCAGCAGTTACTCGGGCGGCACAGATACGCAGTATTTT	CASSYSGGTDTQYF
-	13	TRBV7-8	TRBJ2-7	-	TGTGCCAGCAGCCCTCAGGGTTACGACGAGCAGTACTTC	CASSPQGYDEQYF
-	16	TRBV3-1/TRBV3-2	TRBJ2-1	TRBD2	TGTGCCAGCAGTAATAGCGGGAAGAGCTCCTACAATGAGCAGTTCTTC	CASSNSGKSSYNEQFF
-	15	TRBV28	TRBJ1-1	TRBD1	TGTGCCAGCAGTCCTAACAGGGGGCGTGGGACTGAAGCTTTCTTT	CASSPNRGRGTEAFF
few	12	TRBV14	TRBJ1-2	-	TGTGCCAGCAGCCCCTGTAACTATGGCTACACCTTC	CASSPCNYGYTF